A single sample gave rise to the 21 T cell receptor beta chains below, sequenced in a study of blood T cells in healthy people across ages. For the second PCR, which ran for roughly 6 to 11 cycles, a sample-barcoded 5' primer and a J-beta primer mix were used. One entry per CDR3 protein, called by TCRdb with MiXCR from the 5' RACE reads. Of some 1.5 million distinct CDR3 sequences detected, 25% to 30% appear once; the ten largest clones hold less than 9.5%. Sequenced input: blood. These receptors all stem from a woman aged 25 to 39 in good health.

CDR3 DNA sequence: TGCGCCAGCAGAAGTGGACAGGGACTCGCCTACGAGCAGTACTTC. Translating gives CASRSGQGLAYEQYF. The chain joins TRBV5-1 to TRBJ2-7; TRBD1 matches at 8 bases. The CDR3 length is 15 residues. After removal of 5 bases from V and 2 bases from J, the junction contained 9 bases not matched to a gene. Per the germline V gene, CDR1 is SGHRS and CDR2 is YFSETQ.

The CDR3 is CATRGRGVNYGYTF. CDR3 bases: TGTGCCACCAGAGGAAGGGGGGTAAACTATGGCTACACCTTC. V and J are TRBV24-1 and TRBJ1-2; D may be TRBD1 (6 bases). Trimming removed 7 bases at V and 2 bases at J, with 13 bases between. This CDR3 is 14 amino acids long. The germline V gene encodes CDR1 KGHDR and CDR2 SFDVKD.

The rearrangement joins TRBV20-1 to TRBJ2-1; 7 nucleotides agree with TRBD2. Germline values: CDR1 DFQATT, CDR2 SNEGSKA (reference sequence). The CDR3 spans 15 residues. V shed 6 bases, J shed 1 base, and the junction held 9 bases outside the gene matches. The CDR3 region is CSAQKSGASYNEQFF. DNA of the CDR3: TGCAGTGCCCAAAAGAGCGGGGCGTCCTACAATGAGCAGTTCTTC.

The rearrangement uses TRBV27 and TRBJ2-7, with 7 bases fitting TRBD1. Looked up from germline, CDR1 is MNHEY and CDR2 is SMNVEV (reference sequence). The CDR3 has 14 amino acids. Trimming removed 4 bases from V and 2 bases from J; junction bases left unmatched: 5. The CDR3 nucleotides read TGTGCCAGCAGTTGGGGGACAGCAGCCTACGAGCAGTACTTC. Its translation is CASSWGTAAYEQYF.

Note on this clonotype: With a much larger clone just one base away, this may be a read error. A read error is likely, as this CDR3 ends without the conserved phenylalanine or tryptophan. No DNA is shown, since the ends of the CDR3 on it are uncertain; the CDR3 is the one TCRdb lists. The CDR3 loop is CASSLARVKYV. The J gene is TRBJ2-5, the V gene TRBV11-1. The germline gives CDR1 SGHAT, CDR2 FQDESV (reference sequence). A total of 11 residues make up the CDR3, ends included.

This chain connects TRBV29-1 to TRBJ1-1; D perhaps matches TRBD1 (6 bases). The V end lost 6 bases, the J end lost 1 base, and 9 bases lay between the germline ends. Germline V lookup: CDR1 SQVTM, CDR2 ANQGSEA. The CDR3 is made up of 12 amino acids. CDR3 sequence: CSVGTSNTEAFF. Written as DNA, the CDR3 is TGCAGCGTGGGGACATCGAACACTGAAGCTTTCTTT.

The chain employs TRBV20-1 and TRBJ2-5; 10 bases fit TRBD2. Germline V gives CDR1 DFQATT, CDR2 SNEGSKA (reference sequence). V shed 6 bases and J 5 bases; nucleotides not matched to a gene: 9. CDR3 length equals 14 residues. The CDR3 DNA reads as TGCAGTGCCGGCAAGCGGGGGGGGTCCGAGACCCAGTACTTC. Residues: CSAGKRGGSETQYF.

The CDR3: CASSQGDNIDSYEQYF. The CDR3 region has the DNA TGCGCCAGCAGCCAGGGGGACAACATCGACTCCTACGAGCAGTACTTC. The chain has TRBV4-1 and TRBJ2-7; tentative D call: TRBD1 (6 bases). Trimming pared 3 bases from V and 0 bases from J, leaving 15 bases between. Germline V lookup: CDR1 MGHRA, CDR2 YSYEKL. This CDR3 spans 16 amino acids.

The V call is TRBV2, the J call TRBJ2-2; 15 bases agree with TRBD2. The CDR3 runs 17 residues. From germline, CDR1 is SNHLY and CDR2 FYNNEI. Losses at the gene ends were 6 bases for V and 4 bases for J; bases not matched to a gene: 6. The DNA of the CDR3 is TGTGCCAGCAGCGGATCGGGACTAGCGGGGGGCACCGGGGAGCTGTTTTTT. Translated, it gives CASSGSGLAGGTGELFF.

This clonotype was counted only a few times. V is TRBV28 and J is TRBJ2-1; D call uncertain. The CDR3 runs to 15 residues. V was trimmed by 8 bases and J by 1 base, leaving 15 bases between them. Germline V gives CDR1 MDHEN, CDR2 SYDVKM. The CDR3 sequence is CASLIPTGSYNEQFF. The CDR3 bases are TGTGCCAGCTTAATCCCGACTGGTTCCTACAATGAGCAGTTCTTC.

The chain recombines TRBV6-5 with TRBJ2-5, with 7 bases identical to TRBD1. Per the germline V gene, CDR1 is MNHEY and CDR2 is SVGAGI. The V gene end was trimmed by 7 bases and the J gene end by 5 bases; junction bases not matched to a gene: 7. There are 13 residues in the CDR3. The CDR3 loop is CASKETGLETQYF. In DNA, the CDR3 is TGTGCCAGCAAGGAGACAGGGTTGGAGACCCAGTACTTC.

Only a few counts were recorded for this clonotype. The CDR3: CASSSVNIQYF. In DNA form, the CDR3 reads TGTGCCAGCAGTTCAGTTAACATTCAGTACTTC. The chain couples TRBV28 to TRBJ2-4; no definite D call. Per germline, CDR1 MDHEN and CDR2 SYDVKM. The V end lost 4 bases, the J end lost 7 bases, and 5 bases lay between the germline ends. This CDR3 is built from 11 residues.

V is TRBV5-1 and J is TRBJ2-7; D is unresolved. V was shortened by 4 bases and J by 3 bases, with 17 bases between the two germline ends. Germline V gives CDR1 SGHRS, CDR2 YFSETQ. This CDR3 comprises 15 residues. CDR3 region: CASSPPSSEGYEQYF. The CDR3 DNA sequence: TGCGCCAGCAGCCCACCCAGTTCGGAAGGCTACGAGCAGTACTTC.

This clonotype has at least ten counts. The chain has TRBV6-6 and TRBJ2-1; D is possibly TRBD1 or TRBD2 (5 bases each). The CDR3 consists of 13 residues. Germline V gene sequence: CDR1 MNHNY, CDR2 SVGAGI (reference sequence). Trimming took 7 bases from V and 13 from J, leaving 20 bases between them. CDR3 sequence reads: CASTQQGAGEQFF. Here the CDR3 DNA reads TGTGCCAGCACACAACAAGGGGCGGGTGAACAGTTCTTC.

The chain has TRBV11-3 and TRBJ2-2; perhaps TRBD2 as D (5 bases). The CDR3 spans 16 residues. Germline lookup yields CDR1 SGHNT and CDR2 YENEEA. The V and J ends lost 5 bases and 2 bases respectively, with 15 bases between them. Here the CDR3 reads CASSPGADLNTGELFF. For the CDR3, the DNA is TGTGCCAGCAGCCCAGGAGCGGATTTAAACACCGGGGAGCTGTTTTTT.

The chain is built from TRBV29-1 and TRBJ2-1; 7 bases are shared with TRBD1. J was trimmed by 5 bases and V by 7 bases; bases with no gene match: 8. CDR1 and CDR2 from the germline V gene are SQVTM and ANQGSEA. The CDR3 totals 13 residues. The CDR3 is CSAERTGNNEQFF. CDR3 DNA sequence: TGCAGCGCAGAAAGGACAGGCAACAATGAGCAGTTCTTC.

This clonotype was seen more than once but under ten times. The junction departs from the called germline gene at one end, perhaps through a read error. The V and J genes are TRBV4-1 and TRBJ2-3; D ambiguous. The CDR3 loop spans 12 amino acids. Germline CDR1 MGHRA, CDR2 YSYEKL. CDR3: CASSQAGDAQYF. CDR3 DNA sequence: TGCGCCAGCAGCCAAGCAGGAGATGCGCAGTATTTT.

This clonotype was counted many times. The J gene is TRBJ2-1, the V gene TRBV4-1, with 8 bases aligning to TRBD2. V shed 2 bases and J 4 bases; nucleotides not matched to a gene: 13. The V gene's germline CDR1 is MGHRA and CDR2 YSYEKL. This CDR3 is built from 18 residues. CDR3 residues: CASSQHRGSGIVYNEQFF. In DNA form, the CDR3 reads TGCGCCAGCAGCCAACATAGGGGTAGCGGGATCGTATACAATGAGCAGTTCTTC.

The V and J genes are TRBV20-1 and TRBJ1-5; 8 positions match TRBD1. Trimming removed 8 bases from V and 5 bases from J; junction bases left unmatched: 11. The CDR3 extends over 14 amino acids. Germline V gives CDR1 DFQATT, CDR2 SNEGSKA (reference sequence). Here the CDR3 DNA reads TGCAGTACAACCTCAGGGGGCGCGGATCAGCCCCAGCATTTT. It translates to CSTTSGGADQPQHF.

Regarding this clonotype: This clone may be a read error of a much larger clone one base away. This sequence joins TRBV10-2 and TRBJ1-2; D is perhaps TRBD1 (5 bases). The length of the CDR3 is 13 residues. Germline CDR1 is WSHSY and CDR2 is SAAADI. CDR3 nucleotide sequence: TGCGCCAGCAGTAGAGGGGAAGGTTATGGCTGCACCTTC. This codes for CASSRGEGYGCTF.

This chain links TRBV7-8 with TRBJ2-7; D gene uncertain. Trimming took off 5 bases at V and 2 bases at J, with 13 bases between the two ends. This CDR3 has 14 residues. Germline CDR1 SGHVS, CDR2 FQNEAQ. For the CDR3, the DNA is TGTGCCAGCAGCGCCGAGCTGGGTCCCTACGAGCAGTACTTC. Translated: CASSAELGPYEQYF.